The present entry profiles one T cell receptor (beta chain) with its context. Its antigen is as yet unknown. Germline CDR1 and CDR2: MNHEY and SMNVEV (reference sequence). The V gene lost 2 bases and the J gene lost 3 bases, with 13 bases spanning the gap. The CDR3 is 15 amino acids. Some clones are missing from TCRdb's copy, which holds only in-frame ones; the method was immunoSEQ multiplex PCR. This table has around 1,700 clones, approximately 80% appearing once. This record belongs to a study of T cell repertoires in ileal Crohn's disease. Overall study: At surgery, under 40% of patients smoked, with median disease duration about eight years. Operated complications were stricturing disease (roughly 61%) and penetrating disease (around 40%). Whole-study results and caveats: All patients with clonality above 26.8% had endoscopic recurrence.

Patients were adults with ileal or ileocolonic Crohn's disease needing resection. This TCR was recovered from an adult with Crohn's disease. This chain links TRBV27 with TRBJ1-2, with TRBD1 as a possible D gene (6 bases). Sequencing was done on a sample of ileal tissue. Here the CDR3 reads CASSLMGRGYYGYTF. The CDR3 coding sequence is TGTGCCAGCAGTTTAATGGGCAGGGGCTACTATGGCTACACCTTC.